Listed below are T cell receptor beta chains from one sample, sequenced in a study of cytomegalovirus exposure and HLA in healthy donors. Produced via immunoSEQ multiplex PCR; TCRdb's table is partial and in-frame only. Of around 100,000 clones in the sample, roughly 71% were seen once. The sequenced sample consisted of PBMCs. These TCRs come from a man aged 50 to 60 in good health and CMV-seronegative. CDR3s include the opening cysteine and the closing phenylalanine or tryptophan. Each record gives: J gene, clone size, V gene, D gene, CDR3 protein, CDR3 DNA. The D gene is left open where the match is weak. Where a row states a size, it is once, few, many or the class of an expanded clone; other rows omit it.

j_gene: TRBJ1-2; abundance: NA; v_gene: TRBV5-6; d_gene: TRBD1; CDR3aa: CASSWGGTGGILYGYTF; CDR3nt: TGTGCCAGCAGCTGGGGGGGGACAGGGGGTATCCTCTATGGCTACACCTTC
j_gene: TRBJ2-1; abundance: NA; v_gene: TRBV28; d_gene: TRBD2; CDR3aa: CASSFRYLAGGGEQFF; CDR3nt: TGTGCCAGCAGTTTTCGGTACCTAGCGGGAGGCGGTGAGCAGTTCTTC
j_gene: TRBJ2-3; abundance: NA; v_gene: TRBV13; d_gene: TRBD1; CDR3aa: CASSLVPGQGFTDTQYF; CDR3nt: TGTGCCAGCAGCCTTGTCCCGGGACAGGGATTCACAGATACGCAGTATTTT
j_gene: TRBJ2-7; abundance: NA; v_gene: TRBV18; d_gene: NA; CDR3aa: CASSIMGPGLPSEQYF; CDR3nt: TGTGCCAGCTCAATCATGGGGCCCGGACTACCCAGCGAGCAGTACTTC
j_gene: TRBJ1-2; abundance: NA; v_gene: TRBV27; d_gene: NA; CDR3aa: CASSPTRDYGYTF; CDR3nt: TGTGCCAGCAGTCCCACTCGGGACTATGGCTACACCTTC
j_gene: TRBJ1-6; abundance: NA; v_gene: TRBV7-9; d_gene: NA; CDR3aa: CASTLGGPDSPLHF; CDR3nt: TGTGCCAGCACCCTGGGGGGTCCGGATTCACCCCTCCACTTT
j_gene: TRBJ2-2; abundance: NA; v_gene: TRBV9; d_gene: NA; CDR3aa: CASSTTRFANTGELFF; CDR3nt: TGTGCCAGCAGCACGACTAGGTTCGCGAACACCGGGGAGCTGTTTTTT
j_gene: TRBJ1-1; abundance: NA; v_gene: TRBV28; d_gene: TRBD1; CDR3aa: CASQGGPEAFF; CDR3nt: TGTGCCAGCCAAGGGGGCCCTGAAGCTTTCTTT
j_gene: TRBJ1-4; abundance: NA; v_gene: TRBV5-4; d_gene: TRBD1; CDR3aa: CASSRDRFNEKLFF; CDR3nt: TGTGCCAGCAGTCGGGACAGGTTTAATGAAAAACTGTTTTTT
j_gene: TRBJ1-1; abundance: NA; v_gene: TRBV6-6; d_gene: TRBD1; CDR3aa: CASSDRGQITEAFF; CDR3nt: TGTGCCAGCAGTGACAGGGGGCAAATCACTGAAGCTTTCTTT
j_gene: TRBJ2-3; abundance: NA; v_gene: TRBV4-1; d_gene: TRBD2; CDR3aa: CASSHPGTSGVRTDTQYF; CDR3nt: TGCGCCAGCAGCCACCCCGGGACTAGCGGGGTACGCACAGATACGCAGTATTTT
j_gene: TRBJ2-1; abundance: few; v_gene: TRBV7-6; d_gene: TRBD2; CDR3aa: CASSPSGGSYNEQFF; CDR3nt: TGTGCCAGCAGCCCCTCGGGGGGGTCCTACAATGAGCAGTTCTTC
j_gene: TRBJ2-1; abundance: NA; v_gene: TRBV5-1; d_gene: NA; CDR3aa: CASTHRVNQNEQFF; CDR3nt: TGCGCCAGCACCCACAGGGTTAATCAGAATGAGCAGTTCTTC
j_gene: TRBJ2-1; abundance: few; v_gene: TRBV4-1; d_gene: TRBD2; CDR3aa: CASRGTSGSFNEQFF; CDR3nt: TGCGCCAGCAGGGGGACTAGCGGGAGTTTTAATGAGCAGTTCTTC
j_gene: TRBJ2-3; abundance: NA; v_gene: TRBV7-9; d_gene: NA; CDR3aa: CASSKRTVKIPDTQYF; CDR3nt: TGTGCCAGCAGCAAGCGGACAGTGAAAATCCCTGATACGCAGTATTTT
j_gene: TRBJ1-4; abundance: NA; v_gene: TRBV4-1; d_gene: TRBD1; CDR3aa: CASSQVGTGNEKLFF; CDR3nt: TGCGCCAGCAGCCAAGTTGGGACAGGGAATGAAAAACTGTTTTTT
j_gene: TRBJ1-1; abundance: NA; v_gene: TRBV9; d_gene: NA; CDR3aa: CASSPKLMNTEAFF; CDR3nt: TGTGCCAGCAGCCCTAAACTTATGAACACTGAAGCTTTCTTT
j_gene: TRBJ2-1; abundance: NA; v_gene: TRBV9; d_gene: TRBD1; CDR3aa: CASSTQTGNYNEQFF; CDR3nt: TGTGCCAGCAGCACCCAGACAGGGAACTACAATGAGCAGTTCTTC
j_gene: TRBJ2-5; abundance: NA; v_gene: TRBV7-6; d_gene: NA; CDR3aa: CASSPSLGRETQYF; CDR3nt: TGTGCCAGCAGCCCCTCCCTGGGGAGGGAGACCCAGTACTTC
j_gene: TRBJ1-1; abundance: NA; v_gene: TRBV28; d_gene: TRBD1; CDR3aa: CASSSRSRQGAGTTEAFF; CDR3nt: TGTGCCAGCAGCAGCCGATCGCGACAGGGGGCAGGAACCACTGAAGCTTTCTTT
j_gene: TRBJ2-1; abundance: NA; v_gene: TRBV5-1; d_gene: TRBD2; CDR3aa: CASSLAGGGSYNEQFF; CDR3nt: TGCGCCAGCAGCTTGGCTGGCGGGGGCTCCTACAATGAGCAGTTCTTC
j_gene: TRBJ2-5; abundance: NA; v_gene: TRBV2; d_gene: TRBD1; CDR3aa: CASRPGTGGSTQYF; CDR3nt: TGTGCCAGCAGGCCCGGGACAGGGGGCTCGACCCAGTACTTC
j_gene: TRBJ1-1; abundance: NA; v_gene: TRBV19; d_gene: NA; CDR3aa: CASSRGGLTEAFF; CDR3nt: TGTGCCAGTAGTAGGGGGGGCCTCACTGAAGCTTTCTTT
j_gene: TRBJ2-1; abundance: NA; v_gene: TRBV5-4; d_gene: TRBD2; CDR3aa: CASSTGLAGANEQFF; CDR3nt: TGTGCCAGCAGCACAGGACTAGCGGGAGCGAATGAGCAGTTCTTC
j_gene: TRBJ1-5; abundance: NA; v_gene: TRBV27; d_gene: TRBD1; CDR3aa: CASSAGTGASQPQHF; CDR3nt: TGTGCCAGCAGCGCCGGGACAGGGGCCAGTCAGCCCCAGCATTTT
j_gene: TRBJ2-7; abundance: few; v_gene: TRBV5-6; d_gene: TRBD1; CDR3aa: CASSYGTGGPYEQYF; CDR3nt: TGTGCCAGCAGCTACGGGACAGGGGGCCCCTACGAGCAGTACTTC
j_gene: TRBJ1-5; abundance: NA; v_gene: TRBV29-1; d_gene: TRBD1; CDR3aa: CSVEKTGSIASNQPQHF; CDR3nt: TGCAGCGTTGAAAAGACAGGGTCTATCGCGAGCAATCAGCCCCAGCATTTT
j_gene: TRBJ1-1; abundance: NA; v_gene: TRBV19; d_gene: TRBD1; CDR3aa: CASQLTGGTTEAFF; CDR3nt: TGTGCCAGTCAGCTCACAGGGGGCACCACTGAAGCTTTCTTT
j_gene: TRBJ2-1; abundance: NA; v_gene: TRBV7-2; d_gene: TRBD2; CDR3aa: CASSFAGGTYNEQFF; CDR3nt: TGTGCCAGCAGCTTTGCGGGGGGGACGTACAATGAGCAGTTCTTC
j_gene: TRBJ2-7; abundance: NA; v_gene: TRBV7-2; d_gene: TRBD2; CDR3aa: CASSRGRTSYEQYF; CDR3nt: TGTGCCAGCAGCCGCGGGAGAACCTCCTACGAGCAGTACTTC
j_gene: TRBJ1-5; abundance: NA; v_gene: TRBV6-1; d_gene: NA; CDR3aa: CASSEALGAPQHF; CDR3nt: TGTGCCAGCAGTGAAGCGCTGGGAGCGCCCCAGCATTTT
j_gene: TRBJ2-1; abundance: NA; v_gene: TRBV7-7; d_gene: TRBD2; CDR3aa: CASSPGTSAEQFF; CDR3nt: TGTGCCAGCAGCCCAGGGACTAGCGCTGAGCAGTTCTTC
j_gene: TRBJ2-6; abundance: NA; v_gene: TRBV10-3; d_gene: NA; CDR3aa: CAISESGGAGANVLTF; CDR3nt: TGTGCCATCAGTGAATCGGGGGGCGCTGGGGCCAACGTCCTGACTTTC
j_gene: TRBJ1-3; abundance: NA; v_gene: TRBV28; d_gene: TRBD1; CDR3aa: CASNTGQSVKAGNTIYF; CDR3nt: TGTGCCAGTAATACGGGACAGTCTGTGAAGGCTGGAAACACCATATATTTT
j_gene: TRBJ2-3; abundance: once; v_gene: TRBV30; d_gene: TRBD2; CDR3aa: CAWTLAGGPVNTQYF; CDR3nt: TGTGCCTGGACGTTAGCGGGAGGGCCTGTTAATACGCAGTATTTT
j_gene: TRBJ2-1; abundance: NA; v_gene: TRBV27; d_gene: NA; CDR3aa: CASRRGRWNEQFF; CDR3nt: TGTGCCAGCAGACGTGGGAGATGGAATGAGCAGTTCTTC
j_gene: TRBJ2-4; abundance: NA; v_gene: TRBV9; d_gene: TRBD1; CDR3aa: CASSTRGQGVDIQYF; CDR3nt: TGTGCCAGCAGCACACGGGGACAGGGGGTCGACATTCAGTACTTC
j_gene: TRBJ2-7; abundance: NA; v_gene: TRBV6-5; d_gene: NA; CDR3aa: CASSDSTYEQYF; CDR3nt: TGTGCCAGCAGTGACTCCACCTACGAGCAGTACTTC
j_gene: TRBJ1-1; abundance: NA; v_gene: TRBV28; d_gene: NA; CDR3aa: CASRGQLETEAFF; CDR3nt: TGTGCCAGCAGAGGACAATTGGAGACTGAAGCTTTCTTT
j_gene: TRBJ2-2; abundance: NA; v_gene: TRBV30; d_gene: TRBD1; CDR3aa: CAGVPSGGPNTGELFF; CDR3nt: TGTGCCGGGGTCCCTTCAGGGGGCCCGAACACCGGGGAGCTGTTTTTT
j_gene: TRBJ2-7; abundance: NA; v_gene: TRBV7-8; d_gene: TRBD2; CDR3aa: CASSLVGTSPYEQYF; CDR3nt: TGTGCCAGCAGCCTAGTCGGGACTAGCCCCTACGAGCAGTACTTC